This passage covers 14 T cell receptor beta chains from one sample sequenced in a study of blood T cell repertoires in COVID-19 (dated by TCRdb to 2019 to 2021). The library was obtained by the immunoSEQ multiplex PCR assay. TCRdb mirrors the immuneACCESS table, restricted to in-frame sequences. Some clones are absent from its copies; in checked studies, under half trace to an unresolved V gene, and the reason for the others is unknown. Within this sample are 200,000 to 250,000 clones, with 80% to 90% of them counted one time only. The top ten clones comprise under 11% of the sample. Material: peripheral blood. These receptors were collected from a woman older than 75 with acute or convalescent COVID-19.

The chain uses TRBV3-1 (or the pseudogene TRBV3-2) and TRBJ2-7; no reliable D call. Germline-derived CDR1 and CDR2 are LGHDT and YNNKEL (reference sequence). V was shortened by 2 bases and J by 2 bases, with 4 bases between the two germline ends. The CDR3 loop spans 12 amino acids. CDR3 in DNA: TGTGCCAGCAGCCAATATCCCTACGAGCAGTACTTC. Its translation is CASSQYPYEQYF.

V and J are TRBV6-5 and TRBJ1-1, with D possibly matching TRBD1 (5 bases). The CDR3 runs 14 residues. Germline CDR1 reads MNHEY; CDR2 reads SVGAGI. Trimming pared 6 bases from V and 3 bases from J, leaving 14 bases between. The DNA of the CDR3 is TGTGCCAGCAGCTGGGGCGGGGGGGACACTGAAGCTTTCTTT. Protein: CASSWGGGDTEAFF.

The CDR3 region has the DNA TGTGCCAGCAGCGTAGGGACTAGCGGGGGGGAGGACCAGTACTTC. This sequence encodes CASSVGTSGGEDQYF. This chain joins TRBV9 and TRBJ2-5, with 15 nucleotides matching TRBD2. The CDR3 consists of 15 residues. From germline, CDR1 is SGDLS and CDR2 YYNGEE. Trimming at V came to 0 bases and at J to 10 bases, leaving 4 bases not matched to a gene.

The chain couples TRBV27 to TRBJ1-2; possibly TRBD1 for D (6 bases). The germline V and J ends were trimmed by 3 bases and 5 bases, with 13 bases remaining between them. This CDR3 contains 14 residues. The germline CDR1 and CDR2 sequences are MNHEY and SMNVEV (reference sequence). This CDR3 reads CASSFSGGGYGYTF. The CDR3 DNA reads as TGTGCCAGCAGTTTCTCGGGAGGGGGGTATGGCTACACCTTC.

The chain uses TRBV30 and TRBJ1-4; 7 nucleotides line up with TRBD1. The V gene end was trimmed by 8 bases and the J gene end by 1 base; junction bases not matched to a gene: 10. Germline values: CDR1 GTSNPN, CDR2 SVGIG (reference sequence). The CDR3 consists of 15 residues. The CDR3 DNA reads as TGTGCCCGCAGGGGGAAAGAAAGAACTAATGAAAAACTGTTTTTT. This encodes CARRGKERTNEKLFF.

A single count supports this clone. V gene TRBV7-2 combines with J gene TRBJ2-3; tentative D call: TRBD2 (6 bases). This CDR3 has 14 residues. Germline V gene data show CDR1 as SGHTA and CDR2 as FQGNSA. V shed 1 base and J shed 7 bases, with 12 bases lying between them. The CDR3 nucleotides are TGTGCCAGCAGCTTAGGGGGTAGCGGTTATACGCAGTATTTT. Protein product: CASSLGGSGYTQYF. The full variable domain, in which reference TRBV7-2 and TRBJ2-3 provide the parts outside the CDR3, is GAGVSQSPSNKVTEKGKDVELRCDPISGHTALYWYRQSLGQGLEFLIYFQGNSAPDKSGLPSDRFSAERTGGSVSTLTIQRTQQEDSAVYLCASSLGGSGYTQYFGPGTRLTVL.

The chain employs TRBV28 and TRBJ2-7, with a possible D match to TRBD1 (6 bases). The CDR3 has 12 amino acids. Germline V gene data show CDR1 as MDHEN and CDR2 as SYDVKM. V lost 5 bases and J lost 6, with 11 bases in between. CDR3 sequence: CASSPYRVEQYF. The CDR3, as DNA: TGTGCCAGCAGTCCCTACAGGGTCGAGCAGTACTTC.

The chain has TRBV27 and TRBJ2-7; 7 bases map to TRBD1. CDR1 MNHEY and CDR2 SMNVEV come from the germline V gene (reference sequence). This CDR3 has 16 amino acids. Germline trimming cut 6 bases from V and 2 bases from J; bases unmatched to any gene: 13. The CDR3 DNA reads TGTGCCAGCAGCGCCGTGTGGCAGGGGGTTCCCTACGAGCAGTACTTC. The encoded protein is CASSAVWQGVPYEQYF.

This clone has just a few counts. The V call is TRBV7-2, the J call TRBJ1-1; 8 nucleotides align to TRBD1. The CDR3 contains 16 residues. Germline V gives CDR1 SGHTA, CDR2 FQGNSA. V was clipped by 1 base and J by 4 bases; unmatched bases: 8. The CDR3 sequence is CASSLGAGGSGTEAFF. CDR3 coding DNA: TGTGCCAGCAGCTTAGGGGCAGGGGGCTCGGGCACTGAAGCTTTCTTT.

The chain is built from TRBV15 and TRBJ1-2, with a tentative D call TRBD1 (5 bases). The V end was cut by 0 bases, the J end by 4 bases, with 12 bases between. The V gene's germline CDR1 is LNHNV and CDR2 YYDKDF (reference sequence). CDR3 size: 15 residues. The CDR3 reads CATSRDLTAIYGYTF. DNA for the CDR3: TGTGCCACCAGCAGAGATTTGACAGCGATCTATGGCTACACCTTC.

This clone turned up a few times. The chain recombines TRBV4-3 with TRBJ1-1; no clear D. The CDR3 extends over 14 amino acids. Trimming cost V 4 bases and J 1 base, with 10 bases left between them. CDR1 is LGHNA, CDR2 YSLEER, per germline. The CDR3, as DNA: TGCGCCAGCAGCCTTACTATGCGGAACACTGAAGCTTTCTTT. Its translation is CASSLTMRNTEAFF.

The chain has TRBV6-5 and TRBJ1-1; maybe TRBD1 (6 bases). This CDR3 has 15 amino acids. Trimming removed 5 bases from V and 3 bases from J, with 16 bases in between. Germline V gene sequence: CDR1 MNHEY, CDR2 SVGAGI. CDR3 residues: CASSPLGGLDTEAFF. CDR3 coding DNA: TGTGCCAGCAGTCCCCTGGGGGGGCTGGACACTGAAGCTTTCTTT.

This clone has just a few counts. The rearrangement joins TRBV28 to TRBJ2-4; possibly TRBD2 for D (7 bases). This CDR3 comprises 15 residues. Trimming removed 6 bases at V and 1 base at J, with 13 bases between. The germline V gene has CDR1 MDHEN and CDR2 SYDVKM. The CDR3: CASSRPGGAKNIQYF. The CDR3 region has the DNA TGTGCCAGCAGCCGCCCGGGGGGCGCCAAAAACATTCAGTACTTC.

This clone was recorded once. J is TRBJ2-1 and V is TRBV10-2; 9 bases align to TRBD2. The V and J ends lost 7 bases and 9 bases, in that order; junction bases with no gene match: 16. This CDR3 contains 16 residues. Germline CDR1 reads WSHSY; CDR2 reads SAAADI. The CDR3 loop is CASTKEGSGRRGEQFF. For the CDR3, the DNA is TGCGCCAGCACCAAGGAGGGTAGCGGGAGAAGGGGTGAGCAGTTCTTC.